These T cell receptor beta chains were read from a single sample in a study of blood T cells in healthy people across ages. A single record per CDR3 protein comes from TCRdb applying MiXCR to the 5' RACE reads. The table includes 850,000 to 1,100,000 distinct CDR3 sequences, more than 30% detected once. Source material: blood. Receptors originate from a young man in good health. Each CDR3 is given with its conserved first and last residue. The D gene is left open where the match is weak. Expanded clones get a size class; other rows say once, few or many, or leave the size out.

14	NA	many	TRBV4-2	TRBJ1-2	CASSLGQNSYGYTF	TGTGCCAGCAGCCTTGGACAGAATAGTTATGGCTACACCTTC
14	NA	NA	TRBV4-1	TRBJ2-7	CASSHIVLSDEQYF	TGCGCCAGCAGCCATATTGTACTCTCAGATGAGCAGTACTTC
16	NA	NA	TRBV20-1	TRBJ1-2	CSARQGPSMTNYGYTF	TGCAGTGCTAGACAGGGACCTTCAATGACTAACTATGGCTACACCTTC
12	NA	few	TRBV2	TRBJ2-7	CATRQEAYEQYF	TGTGCCACTCGACAGGAGGCCTACGAGCAGTACTTC
15	NA	NA	TRBV20-1	TRBJ1-2	CSARDGGASGYGYTF	TGCAGTGCTAGAGATGGCGGAGCCTCGGGCTATGGCTACACCTTC
14	NA	NA	TRBV5-1	TRBJ2-5	CASTPFGVGETQYF	TGCGCCAGCACCCCCTTTGGAGTAGGAGAGACCCAGTACTTC
12	NA	NA	TRBV2	TRBJ1-1	CASSEGVNEAFF	TGTGCCAGCAGTGAAGGAGTGAATGAAGCTTTCTTT
15	NA	NA	TRBV20-1	TRBJ2-7	CSARSSGTYSYEQYF	TGCAGTGCTAGGTCCTCCGGGACCTACTCCTACGAGCAGTACTTC
15	TRBD1	NA	TRBV12-3/TRBV12-4	TRBJ1-1	CASSLRTGRKAEAFF	TGTGCCAGCAGTCTCAGGACAGGTAGGAAAGCTGAAGCTTTCTTT
15	NA	few	TRBV4-1	TRBJ1-2	CASSQDRGENYGYTF	TGCGCCAGCAGCCAAGATCGGGGGGAGAACTATGGCTACACCTTC
17	TRBD2	NA	TRBV28	TRBJ2-3	CASSSRLAGLLTDTQYF	TGTGCCAGCAGTTCCAGACTAGCGGGGTTGCTGACAGATACGCAGTATTTT
14	NA	NA	TRBV28	TRBJ2-3	CASLSKGSSDTQYF	TGTGCCAGCCTCAGCAAAGGTAGCTCAGATACGCAGTATTTT
12	NA	few	TRBV7-9	TRBJ1-2	CASSAGRTGYTF	TGTGCCAGCAGCGCTGGCAGGACGGGCTACACCTTC
15	NA	NA	TRBV29-1	TRBJ2-6	CSLLGGNSGANVLTF	TGCAGCCTACTCGGCGGCAACTCTGGGGCCAACGTCCTGACTTTC
16	NA	NA	TRBV12-3/TRBV12-4	TRBJ2-3	CASSGFVGRSADTQYF	TGTGCCAGCAGTGGGTTCGTGGGGCGTTCAGCAGATACGCAGTATTTT
17	TRBD1	few	TRBV20-1	TRBJ2-4	CSARKGQGPIAKNIQYF	TGCAGTGCTAGAAAGGGACAGGGGCCAATAGCCAAAAACATTCAGTACTTC
14	NA	few	TRBV12-3/TRBV12-4	TRBJ1-3	CASRNRISGNTIYF	TGTGCCAGCAGAAACAGGATCTCTGGAAACACCATATATTTT
13	NA	NA	TRBV6-4	TRBJ2-3	CASSVEASDTQYF	TGTGCCAGCAGCGTGGAGGCATCGGATACGCAGTATTTT
11	NA	many	TRBV28	TRBJ2-1	CASSLIREQFF	TGTGCCAGCAGTTTGATCCGGGAGCAGTTCTTC
14	NA	many	TRBV25-1	TRBJ1-1	CASSVMGRDTEAFF	TGTGCCAGCAGTGTCATGGGCAGAGACACTGAAGCTTTCTTT
13	NA	few	TRBV28	TRBJ1-1	CASVHGGAREAFF	TGTGCCAGCGTACACGGCGGGGCTCGTGAAGCTTTCTTT
16	NA	few	TRBV13	TRBJ1-1	CASSLSEGVISAEAFF	TGTGCCAGCAGCTTATCGGAGGGGGTAATTAGCGCTGAAGCTTTCTTT
15	TRBD2	NA	TRBV19	TRBJ2-3	CASRYGTSGTDTQYF	TGTGCCAGTAGGTACGGGACTAGCGGCACAGATACGCAGTATTTT
15	TRBD2	NA	TRBV20-1	TRBJ2-1	CSAPLAGLASHEQFF	TGCAGTGCTCCTCTGGCGGGACTAGCCTCGCACGAGCAGTTCTTC
17	TRBD1	NA	TRBV7-3	TRBJ1-1	CASSLKGDWGQGTEAFF	TGTGCCAGCAGCTTAAAAGGGGATTGGGGACAGGGCACTGAAGCTTTCTTT
14	TRBD2	few	TRBV29-1	TRBJ2-1	CSLSGGNSYNEQFF	TGCAGCCTATCCGGGGGGAATTCCTACAATGAGCAGTTCTTC
15	TRBD2	NA	TRBV6-2/TRBV6-3	TRBJ2-7	CASSYGLAGFYEQYF	TGTGCCAGCAGTTATGGGCTAGCGGGGTTCTACGAGCAGTACTTC
14	TRBD1	NA	TRBV4-2	TRBJ2-5	CASSQPDRQETQYF	TGTGCCAGCAGCCAACCGGACAGGCAAGAGACCCAGTACTTC
17	TRBD2	NA	TRBV7-2	TRBJ2-7	CASSTSLAGATRNEQYF	TGTGCCAGCAGCACCAGCTTAGCGGGGGCCACTAGGAATGAGCAGTACTTC
16	TRBD2	NA	TRBV5-1	TRBJ2-7	CASSLASGYSYNEQYF	TGCGCCAGCAGCTTAGCTAGCGGATACAGCTACAATGAGCAGTACTTC
15	TRBD1	many	TRBV5-1	TRBJ2-2	CASSLGTGNTGELFF	TGTGCCAGCAGCTTAGGGACAGGGAACACCGGGGAGCTGTTTTTT
17	TRBD2	few	TRBV7-9	TRBJ2-1	CASSHGLAGGSYNEQFF	TGTGCCAGCAGCCACGGACTAGCGGGGGGATCTTACAATGAGCAGTTCTTC
15	NA	once	TRBV5-1	TRBJ2-2	CASSLVGRPTGELFF	TGCGCCAGCAGCTTGGTGGGACGTCCCACCGGGGAGCTGTTTTTT
15	NA	NA	TRBV30	TRBJ1-2	CAWSAPGTGRDGYTF	TGTGCCTGGAGTGCCCCCGGGACGGGGAGAGACGGCTACACCTTC
14	NA	few	TRBV7-3	TRBJ1-1	CASSLTPENTEAFF	TGTGCCAGCAGCTTAACCCCTGAGAACACTGAAGCTTTCTTT
14	NA	NA	TRBV28	TRBJ1-2	CASSLGSVLYGYTF	TGTGCCAGCAGTTTAGGGTCGGTCCTTTATGGCTACACCTTC
14	TRBD1	NA	TRBV7-2	TRBJ2-1	CASSRTGPANEQFF	TGTGCCAGCAGCAGGACAGGACCTGCGAATGAGCAGTTCTTC
10	NA	many	TRBV7-9	TRBJ2-3	CATSTPLPYF	TGTGCCACCTCCACCCCGTTGCCGTATTTT
13	NA	NA	TRBV5-1	TRBJ1-1	CASAEGQRTEAFF	TGCGCCAGCGCAGAGGGGCAGAGAACTGAAGCTTTCTTT
17	TRBD1	few	TRBV20-1	TRBJ2-7	CSAQRQGFVRGSYEQYF	TGCAGTGCTCAAAGACAGGGGTTTGTTCGTGGATCCTACGAGCAGTACTTC
15	TRBD2	few	TRBV5-6	TRBJ2-3	CASSSAGGPLVTQYF	TGTGCCAGCAGCTCCGCGGGGGGCCCCCTTGTTACGCAGTATTTT
14	TRBD2	NA	TRBV12-3/TRBV12-4	TRBJ2-7	CASRRGEGYNEQYF	TGTGCCAGCCGGCGGGGGGAGGGCTACAATGAGCAGTACTTC